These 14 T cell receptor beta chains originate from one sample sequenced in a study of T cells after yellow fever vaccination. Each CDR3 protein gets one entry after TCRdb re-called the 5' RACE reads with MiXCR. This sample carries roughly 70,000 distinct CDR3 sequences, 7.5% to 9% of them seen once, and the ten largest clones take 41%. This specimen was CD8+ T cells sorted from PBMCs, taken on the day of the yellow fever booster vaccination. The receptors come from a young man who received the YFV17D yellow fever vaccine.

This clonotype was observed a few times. The CDR3 loop reads CASSVDPSWSYEQYF. The CDR3 DNA sequence: TGTGCCAGCAGCGTAGATCCCTCGTGGTCCTACGAGCAGTACTTC. The chain recombines TRBV9 with TRBJ2-7; D gene ambiguous. Germline assignment: CDR1 SGDLS and CDR2 YYNGEE. Trimming took 0 bases from V and 1 from J, leaving 11 bases between them. The CDR3 length is 15 residues.

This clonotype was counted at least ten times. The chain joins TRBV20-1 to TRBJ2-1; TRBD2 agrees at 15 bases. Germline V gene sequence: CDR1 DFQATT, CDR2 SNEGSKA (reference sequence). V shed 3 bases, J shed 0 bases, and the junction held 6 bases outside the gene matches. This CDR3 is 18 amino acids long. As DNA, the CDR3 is TGCAGTGCTAGGGCCGGGACTAGCGGGGGGACCTCCTACAATGAGCAGTTCTTC. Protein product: CSARAGTSGGTSYNEQFF.

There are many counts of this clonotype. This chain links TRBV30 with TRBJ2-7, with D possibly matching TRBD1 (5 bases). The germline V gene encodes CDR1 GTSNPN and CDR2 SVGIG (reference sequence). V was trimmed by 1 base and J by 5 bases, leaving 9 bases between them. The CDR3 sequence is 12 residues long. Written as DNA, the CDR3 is TGTGCCTGGAGTGAGGGGAACCACGAGCAGTACTTC. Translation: CAWSEGNHEQYF.

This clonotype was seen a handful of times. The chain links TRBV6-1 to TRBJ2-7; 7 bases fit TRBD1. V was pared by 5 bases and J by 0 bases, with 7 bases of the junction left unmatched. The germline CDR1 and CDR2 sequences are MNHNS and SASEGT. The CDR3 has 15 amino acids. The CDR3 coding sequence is TGTGCCAGCAGTACGACAGGGAAAAGCTCCTACGAGCAGTACTTC. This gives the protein CASSTTGKSSYEQYF.

The CDR3 DNA follows: TGTGCCAGCAGCCAGGACCAGCAAGAGACCCAGTACTTC. Its protein product is CASSQDQQETQYF. J is TRBJ2-5 and V is TRBV3-1; no clear D gene. This CDR3 comprises 13 residues. The ends were cut back, 3 bases at V and 2 bases at J, with 7 bases in the middle. Germline loops: CDR1 LGHDT, CDR2 YNNKEL (reference sequence).

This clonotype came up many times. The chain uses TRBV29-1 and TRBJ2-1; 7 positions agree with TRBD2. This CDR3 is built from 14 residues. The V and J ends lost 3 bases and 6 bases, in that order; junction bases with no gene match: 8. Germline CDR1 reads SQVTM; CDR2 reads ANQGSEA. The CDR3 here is CSVEGGRVANEQFF. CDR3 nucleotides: TGCAGCGTTGAGGGAGGGAGAGTTGCCAATGAGCAGTTCTTC.

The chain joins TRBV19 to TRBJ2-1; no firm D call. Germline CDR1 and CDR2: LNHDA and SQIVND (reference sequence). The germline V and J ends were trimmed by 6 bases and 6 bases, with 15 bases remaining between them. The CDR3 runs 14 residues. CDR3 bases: TGTGCCAGTAGGACTCCCCAGAGGACCAATGAGCAGTTCTTC. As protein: CASRTPQRTNEQFF.

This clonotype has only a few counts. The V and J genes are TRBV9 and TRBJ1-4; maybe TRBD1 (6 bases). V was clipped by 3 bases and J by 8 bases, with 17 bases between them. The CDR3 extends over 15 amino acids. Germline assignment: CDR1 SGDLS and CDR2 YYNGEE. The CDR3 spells CASSATGSEYEKLFF. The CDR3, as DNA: TGTGCCAGCAGCGCCACAGGGTCGGAGTACGAAAAACTGTTTTTT.

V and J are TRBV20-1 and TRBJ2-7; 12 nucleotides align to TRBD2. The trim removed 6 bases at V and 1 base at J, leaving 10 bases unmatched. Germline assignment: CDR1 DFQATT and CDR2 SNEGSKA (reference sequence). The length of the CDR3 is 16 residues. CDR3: CSARGTSGRFSYEQYF. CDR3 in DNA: TGCAGTGCCCGAGGGACTAGCGGGCGCTTTTCCTACGAGCAGTACTTC.

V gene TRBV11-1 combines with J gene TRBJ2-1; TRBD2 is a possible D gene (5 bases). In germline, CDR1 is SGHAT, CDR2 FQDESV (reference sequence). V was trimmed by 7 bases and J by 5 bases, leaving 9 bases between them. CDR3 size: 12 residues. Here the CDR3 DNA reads TGTGCCAGCACCCCTAGCCACAATGAGCAGTTCTTC. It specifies CASTPSHNEQFF.

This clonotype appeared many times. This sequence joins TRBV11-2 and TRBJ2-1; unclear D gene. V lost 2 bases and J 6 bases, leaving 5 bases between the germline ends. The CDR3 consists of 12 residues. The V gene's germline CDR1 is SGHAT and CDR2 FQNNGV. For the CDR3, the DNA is TGTGCCAGCAGCTTATTGGGCAATGAGCAGTTCTTC. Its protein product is CASSLLGNEQFF.

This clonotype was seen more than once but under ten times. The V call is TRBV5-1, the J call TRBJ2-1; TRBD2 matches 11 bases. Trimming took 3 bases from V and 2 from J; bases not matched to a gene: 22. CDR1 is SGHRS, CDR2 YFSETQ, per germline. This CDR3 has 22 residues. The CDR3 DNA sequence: TGCGCCAGCAGCTATCCGACATCGGGGGACAGGGTACTAGCGGGGGCCTACAATGAGCAGTTCTTC. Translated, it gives CASSYPTSGDRVLAGAYNEQFF.

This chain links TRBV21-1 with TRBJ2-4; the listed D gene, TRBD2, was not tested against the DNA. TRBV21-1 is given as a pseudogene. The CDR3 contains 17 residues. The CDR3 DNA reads TGTGCCAGGGGCACTAGCGGGAGGAGGATAGCCAAAAACATTCAGTACTTC. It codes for CARGTSGRRIAKNIQYF.

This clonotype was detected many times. The CDR3 is CASSQGAEQFF. CDR3 nucleotide sequence: TGCGCCAGCAGTCAGGGGGCCGAGCAGTTCTTC. The chain has TRBV4-3 and TRBJ2-1; 8 bases map to TRBD1. The length of the CDR3 is 11 residues. V was clipped by 6 bases and J by 10 bases; unmatched bases: 2. The germline gives CDR1 LGHNA, CDR2 YSLEER.